Shown below are 25 T cell receptor beta chains from a single sample sequenced in a study of T cell repertoires in cytomegalovirus infection. TCRdb passed the reads through MiXCR, listing each CDR3 protein once. The table has 900,000 to 950,000 distinct CDR3 sequences, around 32% seen once. These receptors are not linked to any known antigen. The starting material was cultured CD8+ T cells from PBMCs, obtained from culture after CMV antigen stimulation. These receptors were obtained from a human donor in good health (CMV status not recorded). Some clones in this sample may be carry-over from other donors' samples.

The chain has TRBV7-6 and TRBJ2-7; TRBD1 agrees at 12 bases. Germline values: CDR1 SGHVS, CDR2 FNYEAQ. The ends lost 1 base at V and 5 bases at J; junction bases unmatched: 6. This CDR3 comprises 16 residues. CDR3 protein: CASSLGGTGGGDEQYF. In DNA form, the CDR3 reads TGTGCCAGCAGCTTAGGCGGGACAGGGGGCGGCGACGAGCAGTACTTC.

A few counts support this clonotype. The V gene is TRBV29-1, the J gene TRBJ2-1; 8 nucleotides align to TRBD1. Germline V lookup: CDR1 SQVTM, CDR2 ANQGSEA. The V segment lost 7 bases and the J segment 0 bases; nucleotides outside the gene matches: 11. The CDR3 runs 16 residues. DNA of the CDR3: TGCAGCGAGGACAGGGAAGAGGGGGGCTCCTACAATGAGCAGTTCTTC. Translated: CSEDREEGGSYNEQFF.

Worth noting for this clonotype: A clone one base away is much larger, so this may be a read error. The rearrangement links TRBV7-6 to TRBJ2-7, with D tentatively TRBD2 (6 bases). The CDR3 runs to 14 residues. Germline V gives CDR1 SGHVS, CDR2 FNYEAQ. With 5 bases removed from V and 3 bases from J, the gap between germline ends came to 14 bases. The CDR3: CASSRGEELYEQYF. The CDR3 region has the DNA TGTGCCAGCAGCCGTGGGGAGGAACTCTACGAGCAGTACTTC.

This chain links TRBV7-9 with TRBJ2-7; D is unresolved. This CDR3 has 15 residues. Trimming removed 5 bases at V and 3 bases at J, with 17 bases between. Germline V gives CDR1 SEHNR, CDR2 FQNEAQ (reference sequence). CDR3 nucleotides: TGTGCCAGCAGCGAGGACCGCACTCCTAACTACGAGCAGTACGTC. Encoded protein: CASSEDRTPNYEQYV.

In its sample, this clonotype was seen a few times. The rearrangement joins TRBV24-1 to TRBJ2-3; TRBD2 might be the D (6 bases). Germline V lookup: CDR1 KGHDR, CDR2 SFDVKD. CDR3 length equals 17 residues. V was trimmed by 1 base and J by 0 bases, leaving 13 bases between them. CDR3 DNA sequence: TGTGCCACCAGTGATTTAGCTGGTGGAGGGAGCACAGATACGCAGTATTTT. As protein: CATSDLAGGGSTDTQYF.

This clonotype showed up just a few times. V is TRBV6-2 or TRBV6-3 and J is TRBJ2-2; D possibly corresponds to TRBD1 (6 bases). Germline assignment: CDR1 MNHEY and CDR2 SVGEGT. CDR3 length equals 15 residues. Trimming took 6 bases from V and 7 from J, leaving 18 bases between them. DNA of the CDR3: TGTGCCAGCAGCCCCGACAGGACCCACGGCGGGGAGCTGTTTTTT. Translating gives CASSPDRTHGGELFF.

The V and J genes are TRBV27 and TRBJ1-2; the match to TRBD1 covers 9 bases. Per germline, CDR1 MNHEY and CDR2 SMNVEV (reference sequence). V was clipped by 4 bases and J by 5 bases; unmatched bases: 11. The CDR3 length is 16 residues. The CDR3 reads CASSSVGQGRRYGYTF. Here the CDR3 DNA reads TGTGCCAGCAGTTCCGTCGGACAGGGGAGAAGGTATGGCTACACCTTC.

A word on this clonotype: One base away lies a much larger clone, so this may be a sequencing read error. The chain uses TRBV7-2 and TRBJ1-5; maybe TRBD1 (6 bases). Germline-derived CDR1 and CDR2 are SGHTA and FQGNSA. The CDR3 is 15 residues long. In nucleotides, the CDR3 is TGTGTCAGCAGCTTAGAACAGGGCCGCAATCAGCCCCAGCATTTT. Translating gives CVSSLEQGRNQPQHF.

This clonotype was seen only a few times. This chain links TRBV28 with TRBJ2-1; D uncertain. V lost 2 bases to trimming and J lost 5 bases, with 13 bases between them. This CDR3 spans 15 amino acids. The germline V gene has CDR1 MDHEN and CDR2 SYDVKM. CDR3 in amino acids: CASSLRVTADNEQFF. CDR3 DNA sequence: TGTGCCAGCAGTTTAAGGGTGACTGCTGACAATGAGCAGTTCTTC.

This chain connects TRBV29-1 to TRBJ2-3; a weak D match, TRBD1 (6 bases). This CDR3 spans 13 amino acids. V shed 3 bases and J shed 6 bases, with 13 bases lying between them. Germline V lookup: CDR1 SQVTM, CDR2 ANQGSEA. CDR3 bases: TGCAGCGTTGAGCAGGGGATAGGGGATACGCAGTATTTT. Translated, it gives CSVEQGIGDTQYF.

The genes are TRBV19 and TRBJ1-2, with 11 positions matching TRBD1. Per germline, CDR1 LNHDA and CDR2 SQIVND (reference sequence). The trim removed 7 bases at V and 8 bases at J, leaving 12 bases unmatched. The CDR3 totals 15 residues. The CDR3 DNA reads as TGTGCCAGTACCCCGAGGACAGGGGGCGCGAGAGGCTACACCTTC. It is translated as CASTPRTGGARGYTF.

This clonotype was counted a few times. The rearrangement joins TRBV6-5 to TRBJ2-1; 7 bases align to TRBD1. J was trimmed by 1 base and V by 7 bases; bases with no gene match: 7. The CDR3 is made up of 15 amino acids. CDR1 is MNHEY, CDR2 SVGAGI, per germline. The DNA of the CDR3 is TGTGCCAGCATTGCCGGGACAGAATCCTACAATGAGCAGTTCTTC. Amino acids: CASIAGTESYNEQFF.

This clonotype came up a few times. An end of the junction does not agree with germline; a read error may underlie this. The chain carries TRBV7-7 and TRBJ2-1; D perhaps matches TRBD1 (6 bases). Germline CDR1 is SSHAT and CDR2 is FNYEAQ (reference sequence). The CDR3 totals 15 residues. CDR3: CASSLVDRPYNEQFF. The CDR3 DNA is TGTGCTAGCAGCTTAGTGGACAGACCATACAATGAGCAGTTCTTC.

About this clonotype: A much larger clone differs from this one at a single base, so this may be a read error. This sequence joins TRBV19 and TRBJ1-1, with D tentatively TRBD1 (6 bases). This CDR3 is built from 13 residues. Trimming removed 1 base at V and 6 bases at J, with 9 bases between. Germline-derived CDR1 and CDR2 are LNHDA and SQIVND (reference sequence). The CDR3 loop is CASSIGGLAEAFF. CDR3 sequence (DNA): TGTGCCAGTAGTATAGGGGGGCTGGCTGAAGCTTTCTTT.

The J gene is TRBJ2-1, the V gene TRBV11-3; perhaps TRBD2 as D (7 bases). The V gene's germline CDR1 is SGHNT and CDR2 YENEEA. The CDR3 runs 15 residues. Trimming removed 6 bases from V and 5 bases from J, with 17 bases in between. This chain's CDR3 is CASSLEGGEDNEQFF. The CDR3 nucleotides are TGTGCCAGCAGTTTGGAAGGGGGGGAGGACAATGAGCAGTTCTTC.

This clonotype was picked up one time. A much larger clone differs by one base, so this may be a read error. The rearrangement links TRBV6-2 or TRBV6-3 to TRBJ2-3; TRBD1 agrees at 7 bases. This CDR3 spans 18 amino acids. CDR1 is MNHEY and CDR2 is SVGEGT in the germline V gene. Trimming at V came to 4 bases and at J to 3 bases, leaving 16 bases not matched to a gene. The CDR3 region is CASSWTLQGVLRTDTQYF. As DNA, the CDR3 is TGTGCCAGCAGTTGGACTCTCCAGGGGGTACTTAGGACAGATACGCAGTATTTT.

The table lists this clonotype with many counts. The rearrangement uses TRBV20-1 and TRBJ1-5; 8 bases align to TRBD1. The CDR3 length is 18 residues. With V trimmed by 0 bases and J by 11 bases, 21 bases remained unmatched. CDR1 DFQATT and CDR2 SNEGSKA come from the germline V gene (reference sequence). CDR3 protein: CSARDYLALEGTGISQHF. The CDR3, as DNA: TGCAGTGCTAGAGATTATCTGGCTCTAGAGGGGACAGGCATCTCCCAGCATTTT.

The V gene is TRBV27, the J gene TRBJ2-7; 8 bases are a match to TRBD1. The J segment lost 0 bases and the V segment lost 6 bases, leaving 4 bases of the junction unmatched. The CDR3 is made up of 14 amino acids. Germline assignment: CDR1 MNHEY and CDR2 SMNVEV (reference sequence). This CDR3 is CASRETGVSYEQYV. The DNA for the CDR3 is TGTGCCAGCAGGGAGACAGGGGTCTCCTACGAGCAGTACGTC.

The V call is TRBV4-2, the J call TRBJ2-3; D is undetermined. This CDR3 has 16 residues. Trimming took 0 bases from V and 0 from J, leaving 10 bases between them. Germline V gives CDR1 LGHNA, CDR2 YNFKEQ. CDR3 sequence (DNA): TGTGCCAGCAGCCAAGAGAGCTACTCTAGCACAGATACGCAGTATTTT. Residues: CASSQESYSSTDTQYF.

This clonotype was detected a few times. The CDR3 protein is CASSLSEGVNEQFF. The CDR3 DNA is TGTGCCAGCAGCTTAAGCGAAGGGGTGAATGAGCAGTTCTTC. The chain combines TRBV7-6 with TRBJ2-1; possibly TRBD1 for D (5 bases). This CDR3 has 14 amino acids. In germline, CDR1 is SGHVS, CDR2 FNYEAQ. The ends were cut back, 2 bases at V and 7 bases at J, with 12 bases in the middle.

This clonotype was counted a few times. This sequence joins TRBV19 and TRBJ2-7; D is unclear. CDR1 LNHDA and CDR2 SQIVND come from the germline V gene (reference sequence). CDR3 length: 12 residues. The V gene lost 7 bases and the J gene lost 1 base, with 8 bases spanning the gap. CDR3 residues: CASIGESYEQYF. CDR3 bases: TGTGCCAGTATTGGGGAATCCTACGAGCAGTACTTC.

This clonotype has more than one count but fewer than ten. The J gene is TRBJ2-5, the V gene TRBV29-1; D is possibly TRBD1 (5 bases). The CDR3 length is 15 residues. Trimming removed 5 bases from V and 5 bases from J, with 21 bases in between. CDR1 is SQVTM, CDR2 ANQGSEA, per germline. CDR3 in DNA: TGCAGCGTTTCTCCAAGGGATAAAAGACAGGAGACCCAGTACTTC. It codes for CSVSPRDKRQETQYF. Full variable domain (rest looked up from reference TRBV29-1 and TRBJ2-5): SAVISQKPSRDICQRGTSLTIQCQVDSQVTMMFWYRQQPGQSLTLIATANQGSEATYESGFVIDKFPISRPNLTFSTLTVSNMSPEDSSIYLCSVSPRDKRQETQYFGPGTRLLVL.

The rearrangement uses TRBV7-9 and TRBJ2-7; D call uncertain. This CDR3 comprises 13 residues. Trimming shortened V by 4 bases and J by 5 bases, and 12 bases separated the two germline ends. Germline values: CDR1 SEHNR, CDR2 FQNEAQ (reference sequence). This CDR3 reads CASSSLLNDEQYF. The CDR3 DNA sequence: TGTGCCAGCAGCTCACTCCTGAACGACGAGCAGTACTTC.

The rearrangement links TRBV28 to TRBJ2-3, with TRBD2 matching over 12 bases. After removal of 3 bases from V and 5 bases from J, the junction contained 9 bases not matched to a gene. CDR1 is MDHEN and CDR2 is SYDVKM in the germline V gene. This CDR3 has 17 amino acids. The CDR3 DNA follows: TGTGCCAGCAGTTTGGGGCTAGCGGGGGGGCTGAAAGATACGCAGTATTTT. As protein: CASSLGLAGGLKDTQYF.

The rearrangement uses TRBV14 and TRBJ2-5, with D uncertain. The germline V gene encodes CDR1 SGHDN and CDR2 FVKESK. CDR3 size: 14 residues. The V end lost 4 bases, the J end lost 1 base, and 10 bases lay between the germline ends. CDR3 bases: TGTGCCAGCAGCCTCCAGTGGACCCAAGAGACCCAGTACTTC. It yields the protein CASSLQWTQETQYF.